This entry describes one T cell receptor beta chain. Germline trimming cut 5 bases from V and 5 bases from J; bases unmatched to any gene: 11. Germline CDR1 MNHEY, CDR2 SVGAGI. This CDR3 comprises 15 residues. This entry comes from a study of technical replicates of blood from a handful of donors. The assay was immunoSEQ multiplex PCR, and TCRdb's table has in-frame clones only and misses some. The sample consists of around 13,000 clones, approximately 86% of them appearing once. The rearrangement joins TRBV6-5 to TRBJ2-7, with 8 bases fitting TRBD1. The TCR comes from a human donor in good health. Sequencing input: PBMCs. The CDR3 protein is CASSRTGGLWDEQYF. The CDR3 nucleotides read TGTGCCAGCAGTAGAACAGGGGGTCTCTGGGACGAGCAGTACTTC.